A single sample gave rise to the 11 T cell receptor beta chains below, sequenced in a study of shared clonotypes between healthy human individuals. It was CD45RO-negative cells, positively selected for CCR7, that made up naive CD8 cells, with terminally differentiated effector memory CD45RA+ cells excluded. TCRdb's copy holds only in-frame clones and misses some; the assay was immunoSEQ multiplex PCR. The table includes about 820,000 clones, 90% to 95% detected once. Sequencing was performed on naive CD8+ T cells sorted from blood. The source is a man aged 25 to 40 in good health.

V usage is TRBV7-2 and J usage is TRBJ2-7; 7 bases agree with TRBD1. V shed 11 bases and J 3 bases; nucleotides not matched to a gene: 4. The CDR3 runs 11 residues. From germline, CDR1 is SGHTA and CDR2 FQGNSA. DNA of the CDR3: TGTGCCGACAGGGTAGACTACGAGCAGTACTTC. Translating it yields CADRVDYEQYF. Full variable domain (missing parts from reference TRBV7-2 and TRBJ2-7): GAGVSQSPSNKVTEKGKDVELRCDPISGHTALYWYRQSLGQGLEFLIYFQGNSAPDKSGLPSDRFSAERTGGSVSTLTIQRTQQEDSAVYLCADRVDYEQYFGPGTRLTVT.

The genes are TRBV12-5 and TRBJ1-1; TRBD1 might be the D (5 bases). The CDR3 sequence is 18 residues long. The germline gives CDR1 LGHNT, CDR2 FRNRAP. The V end was cut by 5 bases, the J end by 2 bases, with 24 bases between. As DNA, the CDR3 is TGTGCTAGTGGTACCGACCTCCGGCGGGAGGGGTTTAACACTGAAGCTTTCTTT. Its translation: CASGTDLRREGFNTEAFF.

This clone has a single count. This chain connects TRBV2 to TRBJ1-3, with D unresolved. V lost 10 bases and J lost 8, with 15 bases in between. The CDR3 is 12 amino acids. Germline CDR1 and CDR2: SNHLY and FYNNEI. CDR3 protein: CATISRTDTIYF. For the CDR3, the DNA is TGTGCCACGATTTCGAGGACGGACACCATATATTTT. Full variable domain (remainder filled in from reference TRBV2 and TRBJ1-3): EPEVTQTPSHQVTQMGQEVILRCVPISNHLYFYWYRQILGQKVEFLVSFYNNEISEKSEIFDDQFSVERPDGSNFTLKIRSTKLEDSAMYFCATISRTDTIYFGEGSWLTVV.

The rearrangement joins TRBV10-3 to TRBJ2-1; 9 bases agree with TRBD1. This CDR3 has 14 amino acids. Germline V gene data show CDR1 as ENHRY and CDR2 as SYGVKD. V lost 2 bases and J lost 10; bases outside the gene matches: 6. The CDR3: CAISEGQGLSEQFF. The CDR3 nucleotides are TGTGCCATCAGTGAGGGACAGGGGCTCTCCGAGCAGTTCTTC.

V is TRBV29-1 and J is TRBJ2-1; perhaps TRBD1 as D (6 bases). Germline loops: CDR1 SQVTM, CDR2 ANQGSEA. The CDR3 has 14 amino acids. Trimming stripped 3 bases from V and 3 bases from J, with 12 bases between. CDR3 bases: TGCAGCGTTGACGGGGACAAGGGCTACAATGAGCAGTTCTTC. Amino acid sequence: CSVDGDKGYNEQFF.

This chain joins TRBV27 and TRBJ2-3; no clear D gene. Germline CDR1 and CDR2: MNHEY and SMNVEV (reference sequence). The length of the CDR3 is 14 residues. V was pared by 7 bases and J by 4 bases, with 15 bases between. DNA for the CDR3: TGTGCCAGCAAGGGTGTAACCAGACCAGATACGCAGTATTTT. As protein: CASKGVTRPDTQYF.

This clone was observed a single time. V and J are TRBV14 and TRBJ2-1; D not certain. Germline CDR1 reads SGHDN; CDR2 reads FVKESK. CDR3 length: 15 residues. V lost 0 bases and J 7 bases, leaving 13 bases between the germline ends. This chain's CDR3 is CASSQDLFLLNEQFF. Here the CDR3 DNA reads TGTGCCAGCAGCCAAGATTTGTTCCTGTTGAATGAGCAGTTCTTC.

The table lists this clone with a count of one. The chain employs TRBV6-5 and TRBJ2-2; D might be TRBD1 or TRBD2, each matching 6 bases. Germline CDR1 and CDR2: MNHEY and SVGAGI. The CDR3 spans 14 residues. Trimming cost V 4 bases and J 5 bases, with 11 bases left between them. The CDR3 region is CASSWGAGTGELFF. The CDR3 DNA reads as TGTGCCAGCAGTTGGGGGGCCGGTACCGGGGAGCTGTTTTTT.

V and J are TRBV10-2 and TRBJ2-7, with TRBD2 matching 7 bases. J gave up 2 bases and V 3 bases, and 7 bases lay outside the gene matches. CDR3 length: 15 amino acids. Germline CDR1 and CDR2: WSHSY and SAAADI. This CDR3 reads CASSDSAGDPYEQYF. For the CDR3, the DNA is TGCGCCAGCAGTGATTCGGCGGGAGACCCCTACGAGCAGTACTTC.

Only a few counts were recorded for this clone. The chain employs TRBV27 and TRBJ2-1; weak D call: TRBD2 (5 bases). The germline V gene has CDR1 MNHEY and CDR2 SMNVEV (reference sequence). Trimming removed 8 bases from V and 10 bases from J, with 15 bases in between. The CDR3 covers 12 residues. CDR3 nucleotide sequence: TGTGCCAGCGCTCCATCGAGAGGGGAGCAGTTCTTC. Translation: CASAPSRGEQFF.

The chain has TRBV29-1 and TRBJ1-2; TRBD1 is a possible D gene (5 bases). CDR3 length: 13 amino acids. The germline V and J ends were trimmed by 6 bases and 3 bases, with 14 bases remaining between them. CDR1 is SQVTM and CDR2 is ANQGSEA in the germline V gene. The CDR3 region has the DNA TGCAGCGTGCGCGTAGGGGAGCACTATGGCTACACCTTC. Protein product: CSVRVGEHYGYTF.